The 12 T cell receptor beta chains reported below all come from one sample, sequenced in a study of lymphopenia after photon versus proton radiotherapy. This table comes from immunoSEQ multiplex PCR, and its TCRdb copy is limited to in-frame clones, with some not included. This sample has 55,000 to 70,000 clones, with less than 95% found just once. The sequencing here drew on peripheral blood, taken from a patient treated with photon-based radiotherapy. These receptors all stem from a woman between 40 and 55 years old with cholangiocarcinoma.

V usage is TRBV7-3 and J usage is TRBJ2-1; no firm D call. CDR3 length equals 13 residues. Germline CDR1 and CDR2: SGHTA and FQGTGA. V lost 5 bases and J 3 bases, leaving 8 bases between the germline ends. The CDR3 sequence is CASSPAGYNEQFF. CDR3 in DNA: TGTGCCAGCAGCCCCGCCGGCTACAATGAGCAGTTCTTC.

The CDR3 spells CASSYNTIYF. The DNA for the CDR3 is TGTGCCAGCAGTTACAACACCATATATTTT. V is TRBV6-5 and J is TRBJ1-3; D is undetermined. V was clipped by 2 bases and J by 7 bases, with 0 bases between them. Germline CDR1 and CDR2: MNHEY and SVGAGI. This CDR3 is 10 amino acids long.

V is TRBV29-1 and J is TRBJ1-3; D uncertain. V shed 0 bases and J shed 1 base, with 10 bases lying between them. Germline lookup yields CDR1 SQVTM and CDR2 ANQGSEA. This CDR3 has 15 amino acids. CDR3 residues: CSVEDASISGNTIYF. For the CDR3, the DNA is TGCAGCGTTGAAGATGCAAGCATATCTGGAAACACCATATATTTT.

The J gene is TRBJ1-4, the V gene TRBV21-1; the table assigns TRBD1, which was not confirmed against the DNA. TRBV21-1 corresponds to a pseudogene. CDR3 size: 18 residues. The CDR3 sequence is CASSSGQGCPVGNEKLFF. DNA of the CDR3: TGTGCCAGCAGCTCGGGACAGGGTTGCCCCGTTGGTAATGAAAAACTGTTTTTT.

The V gene is TRBV5-1, the J gene TRBJ2-5; no clear D. CDR1 is SGHRS and CDR2 is YFSETQ in the germline V gene. This CDR3 is built from 12 residues. Trimming cost V 4 bases and J 2 bases, with 6 bases left between them. The CDR3 DNA reads TGCGCCAGCAGCCACCCTCAAGAGACCCAGTACTTC. Translated, it gives CASSHPQETQYF.

The chain has TRBV4-1 and TRBJ1-3, with D perhaps matching TRBD1 (5 bases). V lost 10 bases to trimming and J lost 2 bases, with 18 bases between them. CDR1 is MGHRA and CDR2 is YSYEKL in the germline V gene. The CDR3 totals 15 residues. The CDR3 DNA is TGCGCCACCTCCGAGGGACTTTTTGCTGGAAACACCATATATTTT. Amino acids: CATSEGLFAGNTIYF.

The CDR3 DNA reads as TGTGCCAGTAGTATAAGGGGGGACACCCAAAGGAACTATGGCTACACCTTC. As protein: CASSIRGDTQRNYGYTF. The gene calls are TRBV19 and TRBJ1-2; possibly TRBD1 for D (6 bases). In germline, CDR1 is LNHDA, CDR2 SQIVND (reference sequence). This CDR3 region has 17 residues. Trimming pared 2 bases from V and 2 bases from J, leaving 18 bases between.

The chain recombines TRBV11-3 with TRBJ2-1; TRBD2 matches at 15 bases. V gave up 5 bases and J gave up 0 bases; unmatched junction bases: 5. Germline V CDR1 and CDR2: SGHNT, YENEEA. This CDR3 region has 18 residues. The CDR3 DNA is TGTGCCAGCAGCGGGGGACTAGCGGGAGGAAGCTCCTACAATGAGCAGTTCTTC. This gives the protein CASSGGLAGGSSYNEQFF.

This chain links TRBV18 with TRBJ1-1; D possibly corresponds to TRBD1 (5 bases). V was cut by 5 bases and J by 6 bases, with 16 bases left in between. The CDR3 spans 14 residues. Germline V lookup: CDR1 KGHSH, CDR2 LQKENI. Here the CDR3 reads CASSSSRGVAEAFF. The CDR3 coding sequence is TGTGCCAGCTCATCTTCGCGGGGCGTAGCTGAAGCTTTCTTT. The variable domain in full, completed from reference TRBV18 and TRBJ1-1, reads NAGVMQNPRHLVRRRGQEARLRCSPMKGHSHVYWYRQLPEEGLKFMVYLQKENIIDESGMPKERFSAEFPKEGPSILRIQQVVRGDSAAYFCASSSSRGVAEAFFGQGTRLTVV.

The J gene is TRBJ1-2, the V gene TRBV4-3; tentatively, D is TRBD1 (6 bases). The V and J ends lost 6 bases and 4 bases respectively, with 15 bases between them. Germline V gives CDR1 LGHNA, CDR2 YSLEER. The CDR3 totals 14 residues. The CDR3 reads CASSHKPDSYGYTF. CDR3 bases: TGCGCCAGCAGTCATAAACCGGACAGCTATGGCTACACCTTC.

The chain employs TRBV9 and TRBJ2-3; D not resolved. The CDR3 covers 12 residues. Germline CDR1 reads SGDLS; CDR2 reads YYNGEE. The V and J ends lost 3 bases and 0 bases respectively, with 2 bases between them. CDR3 region: CASSASTDTQYF. CDR3 coding DNA: TGTGCCAGCAGCGCAAGCACAGATACGCAGTATTTT.

J is TRBJ2-1 and V is TRBV2, with no clear D. The CDR3 loop spans 14 amino acids. The germline gives CDR1 SNHLY, CDR2 FYNNEI. V lost 2 bases and J lost 6, with 11 bases in between. CDR3 loop: CASSENPGGNEQFF. The CDR3 region has the DNA TGTGCCAGCAGTGAAAATCCGGGCGGCAATGAGCAGTTCTTC.